This T cell receptor (beta chain) was retrieved from a study of OX40 agonist ivuxolimab in advanced cancers. Study information: Given to patients was ivuxolimab, an agonistic anti-OX40 (CD134) antibody. Patients in the trial were receiving intravenous ivuxolimab every 2 weeks, at doses of 0.01 to 10 mg/kg. Hepatocellular carcinoma, melanoma, renal cell or head and neck cancer occurred in dose-escalation patients.

Study-level points and caveats: Expanded clones were, on average, more numerous in CD8+ T cells than in CD4+.

Profiled with immunoSEQ multiplex PCR; TCRdb holds only in-frame clones, not every one. The data hold about 100,000 clones, with 90% observed a single time. The CDR3 runs to 14 residues. With 4 bases removed from V and 1 base from J, the gap between germline ends came to 11 bases. Germline V gene data show CDR1 as SGDLS and CDR2 as YYNGEE. To note about this clone: Antigen specificity is unknown.

The clonotype comes from an adult with an advanced solid tumor such as melanoma, head and neck, liver or kidney cancer. The V and J genes are TRBV9 and TRBJ1-1; D is ambiguous. The sample consisted of CD4+ or CD8+ T cells sorted from blood, taken in a trial of the OX40 agonist ivuxolimab. The CDR3 is CASSPSRGNTEAFF. CDR3 DNA: TGTGCCAGCAGCCCCAGCCGGGGGAACACTGAAGCTTTCTTT.